Listed below are T cell receptor beta chains from one sample, sequenced in a study of blood T cell repertoires in COVID-19. Data came from immunoSEQ multiplex PCR; TCRdb stores just in-frame clones and leaves some out. The sample has about 220,000 clones, 60% to 85% seen once. Sequenced sample: peripheral blood. The receptor source for this set is a woman between 65 and 79 years old with acute or convalescent COVID-19. CDR3s include the opening cysteine and the closing phenylalanine or tryptophan. Each record gives: clone size, J gene, D gene, V gene, CDR3 protein, CDR3 DNA. The D gene is left open where the match is weak. A row's size may be missing; if present it is once, few, many or a size class.

clone_size: few; j_call: TRBJ1-1; d_call: .; v_call: TRBV12-3/TRBV12-4; cdr3_aa: CASSPTENTEAFF; cdr3_nt: TGTGCCAGCAGTCCGACAGAGAACACTGAAGCTTTCTTT
clone_size: .; j_call: TRBJ1-1; d_call: TRBD1; v_call: TRBV10-1; cdr3_aa: CASRRDRNTEAFF; cdr3_nt: TGCGCCAGCAGAAGGGACAGGAACACTGAAGCTTTCTTT
clone_size: few; j_call: TRBJ2-2; d_call: .; v_call: TRBV30; cdr3_aa: CAWSGTSYTGELFF; cdr3_nt: TGTGCCTGGAGTGGAACTAGTTACACCGGGGAGCTGTTTTTT
clone_size: .; j_call: TRBJ2-7; d_call: TRBD2; v_call: TRBV18; cdr3_aa: CASSQRSGGFEEQYF; cdr3_nt: TGTGCCAGCTCGCAAAGGTCGGGGGGATTCGAAGAGCAGTACTTC
clone_size: .; j_call: TRBJ2-3; d_call: .; v_call: TRBV11-2; cdr3_aa: CASSPKRFIPDTQYF; cdr3_nt: TGTGCCAGCAGCCCCAAGCGCTTTATACCAGATACGCAGTATTTT
clone_size: .; j_call: TRBJ1-5; d_call: TRBD1; v_call: TRBV6-5; cdr3_aa: CASTGQGASNQPQHF; cdr3_nt: TGTGCCAGCACTGGACAGGGGGCGAGCAATCAGCCCCAGCATTTT
clone_size: .; j_call: TRBJ1-1; d_call: TRBD1; v_call: TRBV2; cdr3_aa: CASGQGPSTEAFF; cdr3_nt: TGTGCCAGCGGACAGGGTCCGAGCACTGAAGCTTTCTTT
clone_size: .; j_call: TRBJ2-1; d_call: .; v_call: TRBV15; cdr3_aa: CATSRDFAGQFF; cdr3_nt: TGCGCCACCAGCAGAGATTTCGCGGGACAGTTCTTC
clone_size: .; j_call: TRBJ2-2; d_call: .; v_call: TRBV2; cdr3_aa: CASTTQGTAGELFF; cdr3_nt: TGTGCCAGCACCACACAGGGAACAGCCGGGGAGCTGTTTTTT
clone_size: .; j_call: TRBJ1-4; d_call: TRBD1; v_call: TRBV18; cdr3_aa: CASSPMTGGTNEKLFF; cdr3_nt: TGTGCCAGCTCACCGATGACAGGGGGAACTAATGAAAAACTGTTTTTT
clone_size: .; j_call: TRBJ2-5; d_call: .; v_call: TRBV7-9; cdr3_aa: CASSLTRQSQETQYF; cdr3_nt: TGTGCCAGCAGCCTAACCCGACAGAGCCAAGAGACCCAGTACTTC
clone_size: .; j_call: TRBJ1-4; d_call: .; v_call: TRBV9; cdr3_aa: CASSVALRSSNEKLFF; cdr3_nt: TGTGCCAGCAGCGTAGCATTGAGGAGCTCTAATGAAAAACTGTTTTTT
clone_size: .; j_call: TRBJ1-5; d_call: .; v_call: TRBV6-5; cdr3_aa: CASILGGFQDQPQHF; cdr3_nt: TGTGCCAGCATCCTAGGAGGATTTCAGGATCAGCCCCAGCATTTT
clone_size: .; j_call: TRBJ2-5; d_call: .; v_call: TRBV12-3/TRBV12-4; cdr3_aa: CASSLRETQYF; cdr3_nt: TGTGCCAGCAGTTTACGGGAGACCCAGTACTTC
clone_size: .; j_call: TRBJ2-3; d_call: TRBD2; v_call: TRBV29-1; cdr3_aa: CSVEQIAGSTDTQYF; cdr3_nt: TGCAGCGTTGAACAGATAGCGGGGAGCACAGATACGCAGTATTTT
clone_size: .; j_call: TRBJ2-5; d_call: .; v_call: TRBV6-5; cdr3_aa: CASRSEETQYF; cdr3_nt: TGTGCCAGCAGAAGCGAGGAGACCCAGTACTTC
clone_size: .; j_call: TRBJ1-6; d_call: .; v_call: TRBV14; cdr3_aa: CASSLGQNNSPLHF; cdr3_nt: TGTGCCAGCAGTCTCGGACAGAATAATTCACCCCTCCACTTT
clone_size: .; j_call: TRBJ2-1; d_call: .; v_call: TRBV3-1/TRBV3-2; cdr3_aa: CASSYTNRGVGNEQFF; cdr3_nt: TGTGCCAGCAGCTATACTAATCGGGGTGTGGGCAATGAGCAGTTCTTC
clone_size: .; j_call: TRBJ2-5; d_call: TRBD2; v_call: TRBV5-1; cdr3_aa: CASKAGEGETQYF; cdr3_nt: TGCGCCAGCAAGGCGGGGGAGGGGGAGACCCAGTACTTC
clone_size: .; j_call: TRBJ2-7; d_call: TRBD1; v_call: TRBV6-5; cdr3_aa: CASRTGVYEQYF; cdr3_nt: TGTGCCAGCAGGACAGGGGTCTACGAGCAGTACTTC
clone_size: once; j_call: TRBJ2-1; d_call: .; v_call: TRBV15; cdr3_aa: CATSRGGTANEQFF; cdr3_nt: TGTGCCACCAGCAGAGGGGGCACCGCGAATGAGCAGTTCTTC
clone_size: .; j_call: TRBJ2-2; d_call: .; v_call: TRBV18; cdr3_aa: CASSLYTGELFF; cdr3_nt: TGTGCCAGCTCATTATACACCGGGGAGCTGTTTTTT
clone_size: .; j_call: TRBJ2-5; d_call: TRBD2; v_call: TRBV5-1; cdr3_aa: CASSLEPSGKEETQYF; cdr3_nt: TGCGCCAGCAGCTTGGAACCTAGCGGGAAAGAAGAGACCCAGTACTTC
clone_size: once; j_call: TRBJ1-3; d_call: .; v_call: TRBV4-2; cdr3_aa: CASSQGASGNTIYF; cdr3_nt: TGTGCCAGCAGCCAGGGGGCCTCTGGAAACACCATATATTTT
clone_size: once; j_call: TRBJ2-7; d_call: .; v_call: TRBV3-1/TRBV3-2; cdr3_aa: CASSRPGLQGSEQYF; cdr3_nt: TGTGCCAGCAGCCGACCGGGACTTCAGGGATCCGAGCAGTACTTC
clone_size: once; j_call: TRBJ1-4; d_call: .; v_call: TRBV5-1; cdr3_aa: CASSFRERSANEKLFF; cdr3_nt: TGCGCCAGCAGTTTCAGGGAACGGTCGGCTAATGAAAAACTGTTTTTT
clone_size: .; j_call: TRBJ2-4; d_call: TRBD2; v_call: TRBV9; cdr3_aa: CASSVDGLAGASNKNIQYF; cdr3_nt: TGTGCCAGCAGCGTAGACGGACTAGCGGGGGCCTCGAACAAAAACATTCAGTACTTC
clone_size: .; j_call: TRBJ1-1; d_call: .; v_call: TRBV20-1; cdr3_aa: CSASRGLSNTEAFF; cdr3_nt: TGCAGTGCTAGTCGGGGATTGTCGAACACTGAAGCTTTCTTT
clone_size: .; j_call: TRBJ1-2; d_call: TRBD1; v_call: TRBV10-1; cdr3_aa: CASSPGQGAYGYTF; cdr3_nt: TGCGCCAGCAGTCCGGGACAGGGGGCTTATGGCTACACCTTC
clone_size: .; j_call: TRBJ2-3; d_call: .; v_call: TRBV5-1; cdr3_aa: CASSFGDSTDTQYF; cdr3_nt: TGCGCCAGCAGCTTCGGGGACTCCACAGATACGCAGTATTTT
clone_size: .; j_call: TRBJ2-5; d_call: TRBD2; v_call: TRBV2; cdr3_aa: CASSASGGASETQYF; cdr3_nt: TGTGCCAGCAGTGCGAGCGGGGGGGCCTCAGAGACCCAGTACTTC
clone_size: .; j_call: TRBJ2-4; d_call: TRBD1; v_call: TRBV3-1/TRBV3-2; cdr3_aa: CASSHGQGTNIQYF; cdr3_nt: TGTGCCAGCAGCCATGGACAGGGGACAAACATTCAGTACTTC
clone_size: .; j_call: TRBJ2-5; d_call: TRBD2; v_call: TRBV7-2; cdr3_aa: CASSLAPSGGSETQYF; cdr3_nt: TGTGCCAGCAGCTTAGCACCTAGCGGGGGGTCGGAGACCCAGTACTTC
clone_size: .; j_call: TRBJ1-1; d_call: .; v_call: TRBV11-3; cdr3_aa: CASSQAGATEAFF; cdr3_nt: TGTGCCAGCAGCCAGGCGGGGGCCACTGAAGCTTTCTTT
clone_size: .; j_call: TRBJ2-2; d_call: .; v_call: TRBV11-2; cdr3_aa: CASSTATGSSGELFF; cdr3_nt: TGTGCCAGCAGCACCGCCACAGGCTCTAGCGGGGAGCTGTTTTTT
clone_size: few; j_call: TRBJ2-3; d_call: .; v_call: TRBV6-5; cdr3_aa: CASRKGLTDTQYF; cdr3_nt: TGTGCCAGCAGAAAGGGACTTACAGATACGCAGTATTTT
clone_size: .; j_call: TRBJ2-2; d_call: TRBD1; v_call: TRBV5-6; cdr3_aa: CASSLDHRGGGELFF; cdr3_nt: TGTGCCAGCAGCTTGGATCACAGGGGCGGCGGGGAGCTGTTTTTT
clone_size: .; j_call: TRBJ1-3; d_call: .; v_call: TRBV11-2; cdr3_aa: CASSLVSGTGNTIYF; cdr3_nt: TGTGCCAGCAGCTTAGTTTCAGGGACTGGAAACACCATATATTTT
clone_size: .; j_call: TRBJ1-4; d_call: TRBD1; v_call: TRBV6-1; cdr3_aa: CASILDRVNEKLFF; cdr3_nt: TGTGCCAGCATCCTCGACAGGGTTAATGAAAAACTGTTTTTT
clone_size: .; j_call: TRBJ2-5; d_call: .; v_call: TRBV18; cdr3_aa: CASSPPNNQETQYF; cdr3_nt: TGTGCCAGCTCACCACCGAACAATCAAGAGACCCAGTACTTC
clone_size: .; j_call: TRBJ1-5; d_call: TRBD1; v_call: TRBV19; cdr3_aa: CASSIVDRGNQPQHF; cdr3_nt: TGTGCCAGTAGTATTGTGGACAGGGGCAATCAGCCCCAGCATTTT
clone_size: .; j_call: TRBJ2-3; d_call: .; v_call: TRBV7-2; cdr3_aa: CASSPLGGHPTDTQYF; cdr3_nt: TGTGCCAGCAGCCCCCTCGGAGGGCATCCCACAGATACGCAGTATTTT
clone_size: .; j_call: TRBJ1-1; d_call: .; v_call: TRBV3-1/TRBV3-2; cdr3_aa: CASSQDGRGTEAFF; cdr3_nt: TGTGCCAGCAGCCAAGATGGCCGGGGCACTGAAGCTTTCTTT
clone_size: .; j_call: TRBJ2-5; d_call: .; v_call: TRBV5-6; cdr3_aa: CASSLLGQGQETQYF; cdr3_nt: TGTGCCAGCAGCTTGTTAGGACAAGGGCAAGAGACCCAGTACTTC
clone_size: .; j_call: TRBJ2-3; d_call: .; v_call: TRBV30; cdr3_aa: CAWKRGFGTDTQYF; cdr3_nt: TGTGCCTGGAAACGCGGTTTTGGCACAGATACGCAGTATTTT
clone_size: .; j_call: TRBJ2-1; d_call: TRBD2; v_call: TRBV6-5; cdr3_aa: CASSPRTSGWSEQFF; cdr3_nt: TGTGCCAGCAGCCCAAGGACTAGCGGGTGGAGTGAGCAGTTCTTC
clone_size: .; j_call: TRBJ1-2; d_call: .; v_call: TRBV7-8; cdr3_aa: CASSLTGTPLNDYTF; cdr3_nt: TGTGCCAGCAGCTTGACCGGGACACCGCTAAATGACTACACCTTC
clone_size: .; j_call: TRBJ1-5; d_call: .; v_call: TRBV7-2; cdr3_aa: CASSWTGGQPQHF; cdr3_nt: TGTGCCAGCAGCTGGACGGGAGGCCAGCCCCAGCATTTT
clone_size: .; j_call: TRBJ2-3; d_call: TRBD2; v_call: TRBV5-1; cdr3_aa: CASSPGTSGGLSTDTQYF; cdr3_nt: TGCGCCAGCAGCCCAGGGACTAGCGGGGGGTTATCCACAGATACGCAGTATTTT
clone_size: .; j_call: TRBJ2-1; d_call: TRBD1; v_call: TRBV9; cdr3_aa: CASSVQGESYNEQFF; cdr3_nt: TGTGCCAGCAGCGTTCAGGGGGAATCCTACAATGAGCAGTTCTTC
clone_size: .; j_call: TRBJ2-1; d_call: TRBD2; v_call: TRBV4-1; cdr3_aa: CASSQGIAGGLLNEQFF; cdr3_nt: TGCGCCAGCAGCCAGGGTATAGCGGGGGGACTACTTAATGAGCAGTTCTTC
clone_size: once; j_call: TRBJ1-2; d_call: TRBD1; v_call: TRBV7-2; cdr3_aa: CASSSGTGRFAGYTF; cdr3_nt: TGTGCCAGCAGCTCCGGGACAGGGAGGTTTGCCGGCTACACCTTC
clone_size: .; j_call: TRBJ1-2; d_call: .; v_call: TRBV7-2; cdr3_aa: CASSFQAANYGYTF; cdr3_nt: TGTGCCAGCAGCTTCCAGGCAGCTAACTATGGCTACACCTTC
clone_size: .; j_call: TRBJ1-2; d_call: .; v_call: TRBV6-5; cdr3_aa: CASSYLGPVGYTF; cdr3_nt: TGTGCCAGCAGTTACTTGGGCCCCGTTGGCTACACCTTC
clone_size: .; j_call: TRBJ1-1; d_call: .; v_call: TRBV4-3; cdr3_aa: CASSQGLQGAEAFF; cdr3_nt: TGCGCCAGCAGCCAAGGATTACAGGGAGCTGAAGCTTTCTTT
clone_size: .; j_call: TRBJ2-7; d_call: TRBD2; v_call: TRBV10-3; cdr3_aa: CAVSNSGVDEQYF; cdr3_nt: TGTGCCGTATCAAATAGCGGGGTAGACGAGCAGTACTTC
clone_size: .; j_call: TRBJ2-3; d_call: TRBD1; v_call: TRBV5-1; cdr3_aa: CASSPRDRGRPGGTDTQYF; cdr3_nt: TGCGCCAGCAGCCCCCGGGACAGGGGGCGTCCGGGGGGCACAGATACGCAGTATTTT